These 10 T cell receptor beta chains were sequenced from one sample in a study of blood T cells in healthy people across ages. Primed by a sample-barcoded 5' primer and a J-beta primer mix, a second PCR proceeded for roughly 7 to 11 cycles. Each CDR3 protein gets one entry after TCRdb re-called the 5' RACE reads with MiXCR. The sample has approximately 1,700,000 distinct CDR3 sequences; about two fifths are singletons. What was sequenced was blood. The receptor source for this set is a human donor in good health.

This clonotype was seen ten or more times. One end of the junction varies from germline; a read error may be responsible. V is TRBV7-2 and J is TRBJ2-5; no firm D call. The CDR3 has 11 amino acids. Germline loops: CDR1 SGHTA, CDR2 FQGNSA. The CDR3 reads CASSLGQTQYF. For the CDR3, the DNA is TGTGCCAGCAGTTTAGGGCAGACCCAGTACTTC.

This clonotype was seen ten or more times. The chain recombines TRBV7-9 with TRBJ1-2; D might be TRBD1 (6 bases). Germline CDR1 is SEHNR and CDR2 is FQNEAQ (reference sequence). This CDR3 contains 13 residues. Trimming pared 10 bases from V and 7 bases from J, leaving 19 bases between. The chain's CDR3 is CAILSTGLGGYTF. CDR3 coding DNA: TGTGCCATCCTTTCGACAGGTTTAGGTGGCTACACCTTC.

As for this clonotype: Given a much more abundant clone one base away, this may be a read error. CDR3 sequence: CASSALSFGQYF. CDR3 coding DNA: TGTGCCAGCAGTGCCCTCTCTTTCGGGCAGTACTTC. The chain employs TRBV25-1 and TRBJ2-7; no clear D gene. Deletions cut 4 bases from V and 9 bases from J, with 13 bases between. The CDR3 sequence is 12 residues long. Germline CDR1 MGHDK, CDR2 SYGVNS.

This chain uses TRBV4-1 with TRBJ1-2; 10 positions match TRBD1. The germline gives CDR1 MGHRA, CDR2 YSYEKL. The length of the CDR3 is 17 residues. V shed 3 bases, J shed 5 bases, and the junction held 12 bases outside the gene matches. CDR3 loop: CASSHPKTGGIWYGYTF. CDR3 nucleotides: TGCGCCAGCAGCCATCCTAAGACAGGGGGCATCTGGTATGGCTACACCTTC.

The V and J genes are TRBV12-3 or TRBV12-4 and TRBJ1-1; TRBD1 aligns across 8 bases. CDR3 length: 16 amino acids. J lost 6 bases, V lost 2 bases, and 11 bases had no gene match. CDR3 in DNA: TGTGCCAGCAGTTTAAGGACAGGGCCCTGGGGCGCTGAAGCTTTCTTT. Protein product: CASSLRTGPWGAEAFF.

The chain recombines TRBV20-1 with TRBJ2-1, with 11 bases matching TRBD2. From germline, CDR1 is DFQATT and CDR2 SNEGSKA (reference sequence). V lost 6 bases to trimming and J lost 3 bases; unmatched junction nucleotides: 4. The CDR3 consists of 14 residues. CDR3 sequence: CSALAGGGYNEQFF. CDR3 DNA sequence: TGCAGTGCATTAGCGGGGGGGGGCTACAATGAGCAGTTCTTC.

This clonotype was counted between two and nine times. This chain joins TRBV7-2 and TRBJ1-2; a possible D gene is TRBD1 (6 bases). The CDR3 is made up of 17 amino acids. V shed 1 base and J shed 2 bases, with 17 bases lying between them. CDR1 SGHTA and CDR2 FQGNSA come from the germline V gene. CDR3 in DNA: TGTGCCAGCAGCTTAGGGGGACAAGGGGTAGGGAACTATGGCTACACCTTC. Translated, it gives CASSLGGQGVGNYGYTF.

The sample holds a few counts of this clonotype. Here the CDR3 DNA reads TGTGCCAGCAGCTCCCCCCGACAGGGACATAACTATGGCTACACCTTC. Its translation is CASSSPRQGHNYGYTF. This chain links TRBV13 with TRBJ1-2; 7 nucleotides agree with TRBD1. Germline CDR1 reads PRHDT; CDR2 reads FYEKMQ (reference sequence). V lost 4 bases to trimming and J lost 1 base; unmatched junction nucleotides: 9. This CDR3 spans 16 amino acids.

This clonotype was observed a handful of times. The V and J genes are TRBV3-1 and TRBJ2-3; D is ambiguous. Germline assignment: CDR1 LGHDT and CDR2 YNNKEL (reference sequence). The V gene lost 2 bases and the J gene lost 4 bases, with 10 bases spanning the gap. The CDR3 is 14 residues long. The CDR3 nucleotides are TGTGCCAGCAGCCAAAACCCCCAAGCAGATACGCAGTATTTT. Translated, it gives CASSQNPQADTQYF.

This clonotype was counted a few times. The CDR3 sequence: CASNEAGTGFSPLHF. DNA for the CDR3: TGTGCCAGCAACGAAGCCGGGACAGGGTTTTCACCCCTCCACTTT. V gene TRBV7-2 combines with J gene TRBJ1-6, with 9 bases lining up with TRBD1. Germline assignment: CDR1 SGHTA and CDR2 FQGNSA. V lost 7 bases, J lost 9 bases, and 10 bases stayed unmatched. CDR3 length equals 15 residues.